The present TCR beta chain was sequenced within a study of control samples from healthy donors and cancer patients. Details on this clone: Other DNA sequences in the same sample also yield this CDR3.

Repertoires were generated with immunoSEQ multiplex PCR, while TCRdb's copy carries only in-frame clones and drops some. The repertoire holds 90,000 to 110,000 clones, with 83% as singletons. The sample comprised blood. The sequence was obtained from a woman between 50 and 59 years old in good health.

CDR3 sequence reads: CASSVEGRGNSPLHF. DNA for the CDR3: TGTGCCAGCAGCGTAGAGGGCCGGGGGAATTCACCCCTCCACTTT. This rearrangement joins TRBV9 to TRBJ1-6, with D perhaps TRBD1 (5 bases). Trimming shortened V by 0 bases and J by 7 bases, and 11 bases separated the two germline ends. CDR1 is SGDLS, CDR2 YYNGEE, per germline. The length of the CDR3 is 15 residues.